This T cell receptor (beta chain) was documented in a study of shared clonotypes between healthy human individuals. Findings and caveats of the study: A handful of donors had 5% to 6% of their naive CD4 clonotypes in common.

Free of recent acute infections or vaccinations, the donors were healthy HIV-negative adults. TCRdb keeps only in-frame clones here, not all; method: immunoSEQ multiplex PCR. The sample gives about 510,000 clones, 90% to 97% of which show up once; approximately 0.06% is in the top ten. The CDR3 has 13 residues. CDR1 and CDR2 (germline): SNHLY, FYNNEI. V lost 8 bases, J lost 4 bases, and 15 bases lay in between. With respect to this clone: The antigen is unknown.

This receptor was identified in a young woman in good health. Source material: naive CD4+ T cells sorted from blood. Indicated subset: CD45RA+ positively selected. The V call is TRBV2, the J call TRBJ2-7, with a weak D call TRBD2 (6 bases). DNA for the CDR3: TGTGCCAGCGGGAGACTAGTCGGGTACGAGCAGTACTTC. Protein product: CASGRLVGYEQYF.